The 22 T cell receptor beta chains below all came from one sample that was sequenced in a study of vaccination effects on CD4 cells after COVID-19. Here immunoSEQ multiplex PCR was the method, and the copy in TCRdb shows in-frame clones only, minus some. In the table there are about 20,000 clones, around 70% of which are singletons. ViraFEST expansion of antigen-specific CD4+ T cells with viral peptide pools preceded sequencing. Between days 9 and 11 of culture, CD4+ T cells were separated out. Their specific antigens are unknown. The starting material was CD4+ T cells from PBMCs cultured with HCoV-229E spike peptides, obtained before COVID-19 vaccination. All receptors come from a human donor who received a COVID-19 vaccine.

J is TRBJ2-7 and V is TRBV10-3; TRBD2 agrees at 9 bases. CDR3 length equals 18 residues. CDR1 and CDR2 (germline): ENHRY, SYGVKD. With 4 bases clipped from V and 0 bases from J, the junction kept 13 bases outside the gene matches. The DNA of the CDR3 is TGTGCCATCAGTGCGCGGGTTAGCGGGGGTGCCCTCTCCTACGAGCAGTACTTC. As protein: CAISARVSGGALSYEQYF.

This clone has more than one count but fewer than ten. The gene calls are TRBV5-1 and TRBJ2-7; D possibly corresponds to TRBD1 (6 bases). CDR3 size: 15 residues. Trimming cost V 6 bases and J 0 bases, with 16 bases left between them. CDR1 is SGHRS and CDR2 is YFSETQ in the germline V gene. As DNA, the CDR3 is TGCGCCAGCACCCCGCGACAGGACGCCTCCTACGAGCAGTACTTC. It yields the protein CASTPRQDASYEQYF.

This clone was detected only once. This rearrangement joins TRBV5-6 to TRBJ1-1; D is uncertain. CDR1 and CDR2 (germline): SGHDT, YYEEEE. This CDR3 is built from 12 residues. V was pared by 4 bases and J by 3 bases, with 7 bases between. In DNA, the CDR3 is TGTGCCAGCAGCGCCCCGGACACTGAAGCTTTCTTT. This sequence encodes CASSAPDTEAFF.

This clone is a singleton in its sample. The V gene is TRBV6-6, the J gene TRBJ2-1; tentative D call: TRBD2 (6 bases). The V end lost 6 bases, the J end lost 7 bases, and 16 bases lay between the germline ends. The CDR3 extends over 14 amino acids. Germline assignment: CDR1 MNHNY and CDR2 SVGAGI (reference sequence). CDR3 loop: CASRERDFTNEQFF. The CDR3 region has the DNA TGTGCCAGCAGAGAACGGGACTTTACGAATGAGCAGTTCTTC.

The CDR3 loop is CASSLGESSGANVLTF. The CDR3 DNA reads TGCGCCAGCAGCTTAGGGGAGAGCTCTGGGGCCAACGTCCTGACTTTC. V gene TRBV5-1 combines with J gene TRBJ2-6; possibly TRBD1 or TRBD2 for D (5 bases each). V was pared by 2 bases and J by 0 bases, with 9 bases between. The CDR3 runs 16 residues. Germline lookup yields CDR1 SGHRS and CDR2 YFSETQ.

CDR3 nucleotide sequence: TGTGCCAGCAGTGCGGGACAGCTTAACACTGAAGCTTTCTTT. It codes for CASSAGQLNTEAFF. This chain joins TRBV28 and TRBJ1-1; 7 bases are shared with TRBD1. Per the germline V gene, CDR1 is MDHEN and CDR2 is SYDVKM. The CDR3 is made up of 14 amino acids. Unmatched junction bases numbered 5, after V lost 5 bases and J lost 2 bases.

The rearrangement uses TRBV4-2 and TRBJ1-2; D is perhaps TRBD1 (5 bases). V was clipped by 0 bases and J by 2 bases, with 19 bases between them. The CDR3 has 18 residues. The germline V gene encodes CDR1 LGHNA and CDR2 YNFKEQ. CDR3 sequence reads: CASSQDPRLSGRNYGYTF. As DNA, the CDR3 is TGTGCCAGCAGCCAAGATCCCCGGTTGTCAGGGAGGAACTATGGCTACACCTTC.

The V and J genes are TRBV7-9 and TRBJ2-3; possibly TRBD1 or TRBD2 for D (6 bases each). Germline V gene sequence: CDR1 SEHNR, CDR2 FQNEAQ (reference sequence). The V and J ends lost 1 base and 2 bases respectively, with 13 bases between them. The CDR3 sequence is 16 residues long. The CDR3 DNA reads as TGTGCCAGCAGCTTAGAGGTCGGGGGCTACACAGATACGCAGTATTTT. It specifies CASSLEVGGYTDTQYF.

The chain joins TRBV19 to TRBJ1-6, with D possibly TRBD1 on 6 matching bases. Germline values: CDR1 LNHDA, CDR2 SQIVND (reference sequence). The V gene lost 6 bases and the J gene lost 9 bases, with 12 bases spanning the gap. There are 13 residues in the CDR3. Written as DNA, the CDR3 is TGTGCCAGTAGGTTACAGGGTGTTTCACCCCTCCACTTT. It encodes CASRLQGVSPLHF. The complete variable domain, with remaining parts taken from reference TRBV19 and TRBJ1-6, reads DGGITQSPKYLFRKEGQNVTLSCEQNLNHDAMYWYRQDPGQGLRLIYYSQIVNDFQKGDIAEGYSVSREKKESFPLTVTSAQKNPTAFYLCASRLQGVSPLHFGNGTRLTVT.

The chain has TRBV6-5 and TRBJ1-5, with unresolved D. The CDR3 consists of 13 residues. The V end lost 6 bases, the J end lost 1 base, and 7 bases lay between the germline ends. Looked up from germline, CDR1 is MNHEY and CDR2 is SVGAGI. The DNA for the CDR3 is TGTGCCAGCAGCGCTGACAGCAATCAGCCCCAGCATTTT. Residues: CASSADSNQPQHF.

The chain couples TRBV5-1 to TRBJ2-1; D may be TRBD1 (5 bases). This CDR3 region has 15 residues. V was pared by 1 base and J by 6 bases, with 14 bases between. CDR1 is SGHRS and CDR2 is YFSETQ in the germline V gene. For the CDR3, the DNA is TGCGCCAGCAGCTTGTCAATTACCCAGGGCAATGAGCAGTTCTTC. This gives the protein CASSLSITQGNEQFF.

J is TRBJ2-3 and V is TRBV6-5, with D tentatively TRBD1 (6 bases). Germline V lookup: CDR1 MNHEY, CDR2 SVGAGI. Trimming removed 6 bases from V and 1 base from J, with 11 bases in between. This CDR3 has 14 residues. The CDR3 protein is CASRQGWGTDTQYF. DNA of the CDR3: TGTGCCAGCAGACAGGGATGGGGCACAGATACGCAGTATTTT.

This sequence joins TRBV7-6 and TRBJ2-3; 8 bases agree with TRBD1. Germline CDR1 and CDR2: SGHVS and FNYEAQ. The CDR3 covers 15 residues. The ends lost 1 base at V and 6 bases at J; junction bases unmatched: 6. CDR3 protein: CASSLGSGGRDTQYF. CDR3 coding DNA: TGTGCCAGCAGCTTAGGTTCAGGGGGCAGGGATACGCAGTATTTT.

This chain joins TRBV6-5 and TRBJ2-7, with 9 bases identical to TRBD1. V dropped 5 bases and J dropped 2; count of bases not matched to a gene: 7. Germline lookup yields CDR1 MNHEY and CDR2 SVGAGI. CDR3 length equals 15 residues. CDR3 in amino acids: CASSPWTGDPYEQYF. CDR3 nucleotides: TGTGCCAGCAGTCCTTGGACAGGGGACCCCTACGAGCAGTACTTC.

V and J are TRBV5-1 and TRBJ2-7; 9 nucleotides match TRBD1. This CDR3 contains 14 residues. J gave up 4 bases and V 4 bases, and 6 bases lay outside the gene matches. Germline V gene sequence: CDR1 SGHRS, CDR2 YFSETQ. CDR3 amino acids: CASSVEQGAYEQYF. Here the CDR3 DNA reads TGCGCCAGCAGCGTTGAACAGGGGGCGTACGAGCAGTACTTC.

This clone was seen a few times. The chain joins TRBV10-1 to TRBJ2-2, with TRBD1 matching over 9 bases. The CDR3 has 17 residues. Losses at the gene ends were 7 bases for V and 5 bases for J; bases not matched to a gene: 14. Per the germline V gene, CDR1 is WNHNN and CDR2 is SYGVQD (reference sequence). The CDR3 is CASTRGVQGAGTGELFF. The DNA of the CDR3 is TGCGCCAGCACCCGAGGGGTACAGGGGGCCGGGACCGGGGAGCTGTTTTTT.

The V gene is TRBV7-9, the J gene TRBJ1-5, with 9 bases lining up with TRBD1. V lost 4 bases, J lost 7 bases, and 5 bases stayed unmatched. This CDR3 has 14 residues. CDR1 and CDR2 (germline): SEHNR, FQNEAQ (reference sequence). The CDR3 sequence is CASSSTGGGQPQHF. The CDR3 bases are TGTGCCAGCAGCTCGACAGGGGGGGGCCAGCCCCAGCATTTT. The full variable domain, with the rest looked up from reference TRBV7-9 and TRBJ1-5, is DTGVSQNPRHKITKRGQNVTFRCDPISEHNRLYWYRQTLGQGPEFLTYFQNEAQLEKSRLLSDRFSAERPKGSFSTLEIQRTEQGDSAMYLCASSSTGGGQPQHFGDGTRLSIL.

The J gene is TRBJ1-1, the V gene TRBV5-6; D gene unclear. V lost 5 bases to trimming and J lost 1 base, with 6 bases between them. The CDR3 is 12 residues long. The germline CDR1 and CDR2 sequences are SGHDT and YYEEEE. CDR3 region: CASRRWNTEAFF. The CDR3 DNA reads TGTGCCAGCAGACGATGGAACACTGAAGCTTTCTTT.

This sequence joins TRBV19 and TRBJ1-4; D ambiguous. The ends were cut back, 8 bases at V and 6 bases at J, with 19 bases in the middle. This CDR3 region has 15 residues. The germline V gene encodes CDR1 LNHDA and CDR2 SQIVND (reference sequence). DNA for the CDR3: TGTGCCAGTCGAGAAGGCGCAGCCTCTCATGAAAAACTGTTTTTT. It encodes CASREGAASHEKLFF.

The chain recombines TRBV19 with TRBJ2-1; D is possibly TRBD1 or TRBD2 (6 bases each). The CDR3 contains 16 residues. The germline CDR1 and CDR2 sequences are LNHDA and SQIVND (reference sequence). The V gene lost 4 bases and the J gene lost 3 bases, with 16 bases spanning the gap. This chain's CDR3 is CASSTPGAGHYNEQFF. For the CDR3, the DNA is TGTGCCAGTAGTACCCCAGGGGCGGGACACTACAATGAGCAGTTCTTC. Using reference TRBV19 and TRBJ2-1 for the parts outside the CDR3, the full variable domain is DGGITQSPKYLFRKEGQNVTLSCEQNLNHDAMYWYRQDPGQGLRLIYYSQIVNDFQKGDIAEGYSVSREKKESFPLTVTSAQKNPTAFYLCASSTPGAGHYNEQFFGPGTRLTVL.

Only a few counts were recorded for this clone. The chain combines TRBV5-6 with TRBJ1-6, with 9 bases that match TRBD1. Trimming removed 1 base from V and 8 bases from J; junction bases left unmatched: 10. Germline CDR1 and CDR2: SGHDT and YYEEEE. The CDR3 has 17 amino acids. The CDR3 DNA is TGTGCCAGCAGCTTGTGGGGGACAGGGAAAAGGGATTCACCCCTCCACTTT. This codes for CASSLWGTGKRDSPLHF. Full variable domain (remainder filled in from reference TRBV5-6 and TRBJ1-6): DAGVTQSPTHLIKTRGQQVTLRCSPKSGHDTVSWYQQALGQGPQFIFQYYEEEERQRGNFPDRFSGHQFPNYSSELNVNALLLGDSALYLCASSLWGTGKRDSPLHFGNGTRLTVT.

In nucleotides, the CDR3 is TGCGCCAGCAGACGCTCCGGGACACAGAACACTGAAGCTTTCTTT. This translates into CASRRSGTQNTEAFF. The genes are TRBV5-1 and TRBJ1-1, with TRBD1 as a possible D gene (6 bases). Trimming took 5 bases from V and 1 from J, leaving 15 bases between them. The CDR3 runs to 15 residues. Germline CDR1 and CDR2: SGHRS and YFSETQ.